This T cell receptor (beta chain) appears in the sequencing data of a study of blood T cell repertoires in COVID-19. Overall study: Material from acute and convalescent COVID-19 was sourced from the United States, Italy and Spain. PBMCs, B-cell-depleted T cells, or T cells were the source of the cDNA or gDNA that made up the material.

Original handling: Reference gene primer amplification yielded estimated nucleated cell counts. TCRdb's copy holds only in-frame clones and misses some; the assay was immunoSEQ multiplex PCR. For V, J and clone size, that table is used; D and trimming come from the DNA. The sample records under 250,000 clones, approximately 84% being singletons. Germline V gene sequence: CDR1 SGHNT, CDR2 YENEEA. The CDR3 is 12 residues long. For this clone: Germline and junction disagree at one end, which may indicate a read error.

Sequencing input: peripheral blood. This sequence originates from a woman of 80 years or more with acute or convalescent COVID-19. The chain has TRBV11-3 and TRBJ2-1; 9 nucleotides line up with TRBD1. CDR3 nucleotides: TGTGCCAGCAGCTCAGGACGGGACAGGGAACTCTTC. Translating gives CASSSGRDRELF.